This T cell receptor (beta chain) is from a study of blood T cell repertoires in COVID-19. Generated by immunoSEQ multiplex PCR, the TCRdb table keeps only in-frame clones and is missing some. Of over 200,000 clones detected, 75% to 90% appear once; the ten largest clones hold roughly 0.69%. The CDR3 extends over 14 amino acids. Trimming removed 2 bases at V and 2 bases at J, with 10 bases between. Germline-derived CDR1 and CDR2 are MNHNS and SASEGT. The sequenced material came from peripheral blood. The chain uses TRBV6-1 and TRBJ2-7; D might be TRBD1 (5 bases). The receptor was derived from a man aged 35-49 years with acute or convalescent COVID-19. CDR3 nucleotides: TGTGCCAGCAGTGAAATGCAGGGTCCCTACGAGCAGTACTTC. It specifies CASSEMQGPYEQYF.